This T cell receptor (beta chain) was sequenced for a study of identical twins. TCRdb reprocessed the 5' RACE reads with MiXCR, giving one entry per CDR3 protein. The sample lists about 290,000 distinct CDR3 sequences, roughly 9.7% occurring once. CDR3 size: 16 residues. Germline lookup yields CDR1 MGHRA and CDR2 YSYEKL. Trimming removed 0 bases at V and 2 bases at J, with 14 bases between. This clonotype was recorded at least ten times. These data were also reused for a study on yellow fever vaccine responses in identical twins.

This receptor was taken from a woman aged 18-29 years in good health. The J gene is TRBJ2-7, the V gene TRBV4-1; the D call may be TRBD1 or TRBD2 (5 bases each). The source material was CD8+ T cells sorted from blood. CDR3 coding DNA: TGCGCCAGCAGCCAAGATAAATCGGGGCTTGCCTACGAGCAGTACTTC. Translation gives CASSQDKSGLAYEQYF.